These T cell receptor beta chains were read from a single sample in a study of cytomegalovirus exposure and HLA in healthy donors. Sequencing was performed with immunoSEQ multiplex PCR; in TCRdb, only in-frame clones are kept and a portion is missing. The sample has some 120,000 clones; 65% to 90% are singletons. The sequencing sample was made of PBMCs. These receptors were collected from a woman in her thirties or forties in good health and CMV-seronegative. CDR3s include the opening cysteine and the closing phenylalanine or tryptophan. The D gene is left open where the match is weak. Clone size is shown for a subset of rows, as once, few, many or a class of expanded clone.

>NA|TRBV11-2|TRBD1|15|TRBJ1-2
TGTGCCAGCAGCTTAGGACAGGGGGGCCACTATGGCTACACCTTC
CASSLGQGGHYGYTF
>NA|TRBV2|TRBD1|15|TRBJ1-2
TGTGCCAGCAGTGATATGGGGACAGCGAGAGATGGCTACACCTTC
CASSDMGTARDGYTF
>NA|TRBV28|NA|14|TRBJ2-1
TGTGCCAGCGGGGCCGCAATCGAACACAATGAGCAGTTCTTC
CASGAAIEHNEQFF
>NA|TRBV4-2|TRBD2|16|TRBJ2-7
TGTGCCAGCAGCCAAGAACTAGCGATGAGCTCCTACGAGCAGTACTTC
CASSQELAMSSYEQYF
>NA|TRBV7-9|NA|15|TRBJ1-4
TGTGCCAGCAGCTTAGCGGTCCCCGATCAGGAAAAACTGTTTTTT
CASSLAVPDQEKLFF
>NA|TRBV18|NA|15|TRBJ2-7
TGTGCCAGCTCACCCCCCGGTAGGAGCTCCTACGAGCAGTACTTC
CASSPPGRSSYEQYF
>NA|TRBV19|NA|13|TRBJ1-5
TGTGCCAGTACCCTCGGGTACAATCAGCCCCAGCATTTT
CASTLGYNQPQHF
>NA|TRBV11-2|NA|14|TRBJ1-2
TGTGCCAGCAGACGCGACCCCACTTCGGGTGGCTACACCTTC
CASRRDPTSGGYTF
>NA|TRBV29-1|TRBD1|14|TRBJ1-1
TGCAGCGCCAGACACGGGACAGAGAACACTGAAGCTTTCTTT
CSARHGTENTEAFF
>once|TRBV4-1|NA|13|TRBJ1-1
TGCGCCAGCAGCCAAGGTTCAGGGACTGAAGCTTTCTTT
CASSQGSGTEAFF
>once|TRBV28|NA|15|TRBJ1-1
TGTGCCAGCAGTCCAGGAGGCCGAGGGAACACTGAAGCTTTCTTT
CASSPGGRGNTEAFF
>NA|TRBV7-2|NA|16|TRBJ1-2
TGTGCCAGCAGCTGGGTTGGGATGGGGGGTCTCTATGGCTACACCTTC
CASSWVGMGGLYGYTF
>NA|TRBV6-1|NA|17|TRBJ1-2
TGTGCCAGCAGTGAACGGGCGGGGACCGCCTTGTACTATGGCTACACCTTC
CASSERAGTALYYGYTF
>NA|TRBV6-5|TRBD1|14|TRBJ1-6
TGTGCCAGCAGCCGGGACAGGGATAATTCACCCCTCCACTTT
CASSRDRDNSPLHF
>few|TRBV6-1|TRBD1|15|TRBJ1-6
TGTGCCAGCATCCCGACAGGGGGCTATAATTCACCCCTCCACTTT
CASIPTGGYNSPLHF
>once|TRBV7-6|NA|13|TRBJ2-7
TGTGCCAGCAGCTTAGATCGGGGATACGAGCAGTACTTC
CASSLDRGYEQYF
>NA|TRBV18|NA|14|TRBJ1-2
TGTGCCAGCTCCACGCCTTTTTTGGAGGATGGCTACACCTTC
CASSTPFLEDGYTF
>NA|TRBV19|NA|16|TRBJ1-2
TGTGCCAGTAGTAGAACCGGGACACCAAGGGCCTATGGCTACACCTTC
CASSRTGTPRAYGYTF
>NA|TRBV2|TRBD1|16|TRBJ2-5
TGTGCCAGCACCAAAGGGGGGACAGGGAGACAAGAGACCCAGTACTTC
CASTKGGTGRQETQYF
>NA|TRBV7-2|NA|12|TRBJ1-2
TGTGCCAGCAGCCTCGGGGGGTATGGCTACACCTTC
CASSLGGYGYTF
>NA|TRBV27|NA|14|TRBJ1-2
TGTGCCAGCAGTTTAGTGCCAGCGAACTATGGCTACACCTTC
CASSLVPANYGYTF
>once|TRBV9|NA|15|TRBJ1-2
TGTGCCAGCAGCGTAGGTAAGGGGCAGGACTATGGCTACACCTTC
CASSVGKGQDYGYTF
>NA|TRBV6-1|TRBD2|15|TRBJ2-7
TGTGCCAGCAGTGTGGCGTCTAGCGGGCCCTACGAGCAGTACTTC
CASSVASSGPYEQYF
>NA|TRBV5-1|TRBD2|15|TRBJ2-3
TGCGCCAGCAGCTTACGCCTAGCGGGTTTCGATACGCAGTATTTT
CASSLRLAGFDTQYF
>NA|TRBV6-1|NA|16|TRBJ1-4
TGTGCCAGCAGTGAAGGGGCCAGGGTATTGGGTGAAAAACTGTTTTTT
CASSEGARVLGEKLFF
>NA|TRBV18|NA|16|TRBJ1-3
TGTGCCAGCTCCGCGCCTGGGACTGCCTCTGGAAACACCATATATTTT
CASSAPGTASGNTIYF
>once|TRBV7-9|NA|14|TRBJ1-2
TGTGCCAGCAGCTTAGGACGGAGGATCTATGGCTACACCTTC
CASSLGRRIYGYTF
>few|TRBV6-1|TRBD1|14|TRBJ1-4
TGTGCCAGCAGGCCGGGACAGGGGCGAGAAAAACTGTTTTTT
CASRPGQGREKLFF
>few|TRBV6-1|TRBD1|14|TRBJ1-2
TGTGCCAGCAAAGGGACAGGGGCAAACTATGGCTACACCTTC
CASKGTGANYGYTF
>NA|TRBV7-9|NA|14|TRBJ1-2
TGTGCCAGCAGCTTAGCGGGTGGGGCGGATGGCTACACCTTC
CASSLAGGADGYTF
>NA|TRBV28|TRBD1|15|TRBJ2-7
TGTGCCAGCAGCCCGGGGACAGCGTGGACCTACGAGCAGTACTTC
CASSPGTAWTYEQYF
>NA|TRBV15|TRBD1|14|TRBJ1-1
TGTGCCACCAGCAGAACGACAGGGACCACTGAAGCTTTCTTT
CATSRTTGTTEAFF
>NA|TRBV7-3|NA|15|TRBJ2-6
TGTGCCAGCAGCTTTCACGGTAGTGGGGCCAACGTCCTGACTTTC
CASSFHGSGANVLTF
>few|TRBV6-1|TRBD1|15|TRBJ1-2
TGTGCCAGCAGTGACCGGGACAGGGGAAGCTATGGCTACACCTTC
CASSDRDRGSYGYTF
>NA|TRBV7-6|TRBD1|15|TRBJ2-6
TGTGCCAGCAGCTCCGACAGGGCTGGGGCCAACGTCCTGACTTTC
CASSSDRAGANVLTF
>few|TRBV5-1|NA|14|TRBJ1-1
TGCGCCAGCAGCGTGGGAGCCCCGAACACTGAAGCTTTCTTT
CASSVGAPNTEAFF
>NA|TRBV28|NA|15|TRBJ2-2
TGTGCCAGCAGTTCACTCCCTAAGGGGGCCGGGGAGCTGTTTTTT
CASSSLPKGAGELFF
>NA|TRBV11-2|TRBD2|18|TRBJ2-5
TGTGCCAGCAGCTCGGGGGAGGGCGGGCTAGCGGCCCATGAGACCCAGTACTTC
CASSSGEGGLAAHETQYF
>NA|TRBV6-5|TRBD2|14|TRBJ2-1
TGTGCCAGCAGTCCAGCGGGACCCTACAATGAGCAGTTCTTC
CASSPAGPYNEQFF
>NA|TRBV7-9|NA|13|TRBJ1-5
TGTGCCAGCAGCGCCGGGGAGAATGGGCCCCAGCATTTT
CASSAGENGPQHF
>once|TRBV5-6|NA|12|TRBJ2-7
TGTGCCAGCAGCTTGGGAGTGTACGAGCAGTACTTC
CASSLGVYEQYF
>once|TRBV7-2|NA|16|TRBJ2-5
TGTGCCAGCAGCTTAGAGGGGCCCCGGCCCCAAGAGACCCAGTACTTC
CASSLEGPRPQETQYF
>NA|TRBV28|TRBD1|15|TRBJ2-7
TGTGCCAGCAGCCCGGGGACAGGGAGCCCCAACGAGCAGTACTTC
CASSPGTGSPNEQYF
>NA|TRBV7-2|NA|15|TRBJ1-5
TGTGCCAGCAGCTTAGCGCTGGGGGGGAATCAGCCCCAGCATTTT
CASSLALGGNQPQHF
>NA|TRBV7-2|NA|15|TRBJ2-2
TGTGCCAGCAGCTTCGGCGGGACGAACACCGGGGAGCTGTTTTTT
CASSFGGTNTGELFF